This entry is about one TCR beta chain. Its antigen is still unknown. Primers used in a second PCR of roughly 7 to 12 cycles were a sample-barcoded 5' primer and a J-beta primer mix. The yield of each sample was at least 2.5 million CDR3-containing paired-end reads. A single record per CDR3 protein comes from TCRdb applying MiXCR to the 5' RACE reads. The sample holds approximately 1.5 million distinct CDR3 sequences, 34% seen once. These data originate in a study of blood T cells in healthy people across ages. Notes on the study in general: No one knew whether donors had CMV, which possibly confounded expanded clonotype changes.

The CDR3 has 15 residues. V lost 0 bases, J lost 0 bases, and 11 bases lay in between. Germline lookup yields CDR1 SQVTM and CDR2 ANQGSEA. The source material was blood. The chain links TRBV29-1 to TRBJ1-2; D gene unclear. The TCR was taken from a woman in her twenties or thirties in good health. The CDR3 protein is CSVEDLDGANYGYTF. CDR3 in DNA: TGCAGCGTTGAAGATCTGGATGGAGCTAACTATGGCTACACCTTC.